The rows below give T cell receptor beta chains drawn from one sample of a study of T cell responses to AZD1222 COVID-19 vaccine. The data were produced by immunoSEQ multiplex PCR, yet TCRdb's version contains in-frame clones alone and is incomplete. The table records about 120,000 clones, over 80% of them present only once. The sample in question was peripheral blood, obtained on day 0 of AZD1222 vaccination. All receptors derive from an adult in good health. Each CDR3 is given with its conserved first and last residue. Each record gives: CDR3 length, V gene, clone size, D gene, J gene, CDR3 protein, CDR3 DNA. The D gene is left open where the match is weak. For some rows the clone size is stated as once, few or many, or as a class when expanded; others skip it.

12	TRBV6-5	-	-	TRBJ1-1	CASSYDYTEAFF	TGTGCCAGCAGTTACGACTACACTGAAGCTTTCTTT
14	TRBV10-1	-	-	TRBJ1-1	CASSEGGKGTEAFF	TGCGCCAGCAGTGAGGGGGGCAAGGGCACTGAAGCTTTCTTT
14	TRBV27	-	-	TRBJ1-3	CAPAGFQFGNTIYF	TGTGCCCCAGCAGGGTTTCAGTTTGGAAACACCATATATTTT
16	TRBV12-2	-	-	TRBJ1-2	CASRADRGRIVYGYTF	TGTGCAAGTCGCGCCGACAGGGGGCGGATAGTCTATGGCTACACCTTC
15	TRBV28	-	-	TRBJ1-5	CASSSSEALNQPQHF	TGTGCCAGCAGTTCCTCTGAAGCCCTCAATCAGCCCCAGCATTTT
11	TRBV12-3/TRBV12-4	-	-	TRBJ2-7	CASSLEYEQYF	TGTGCCAGCAGTTTGGAATACGAGCAGTACTTC
16	TRBV5-6	-	TRBD2	TRBJ2-3	CASSLTGGGAVDTQYF	TGTGCCAGCAGCTTGACGGGCGGGGGGGCAGTGGATACGCAGTATTTT
15	TRBV9	-	-	TRBJ2-1	CASSVRWERYNEQFF	TGTGCCAGCAGCGTAAGGTGGGAGAGGTACAATGAGCAGTTCTTC
13	TRBV4-3	once	-	TRBJ2-3	CASSQEAGDTQYF	TGCGCCAGCAGCCAAGAAGCCGGGGATACGCAGTATTTT
13	TRBV4-1	-	-	TRBJ1-1	CASSPTSSTEAFF	TGCGCCAGCAGCCCGACTTCTTCCACTGAAGCTTTCTTT
17	TRBV4-3	-	-	TRBJ2-1	CASSQELPGGVYNEQFF	TGCGCCAGCAGCCAAGAGCTCCCAGGTGGGGTCTACAATGAGCAGTTCTTC
16	TRBV28	-	-	TRBJ2-7	CASRATRTGITYEQYF	TGTGCCAGCAGAGCGACCCGGACGGGCATAACCTACGAGCAGTACTTC
16	TRBV14	-	-	TRBJ1-6	CASSQDKGIKNSPLHF	TGTGCCAGCAGCCAAGATAAGGGGATAAAGAATTCACCCCTCCACTTT
14	TRBV7-2	-	-	TRBJ1-5	CASSPGRGNQPQHF	TGTGCCAGCAGCCCGGGACGGGGCAATCAGCCCCAGCATTTT
19	TRBV10-1	-	TRBD2	TRBJ2-3	CASSEGTDSGGSPWDTQYF	TGCGCCAGCAGTGAGGGGACCGATAGCGGGGGGTCCCCTTGGGATACGCAGTATTTT
13	TRBV28	-	-	TRBJ1-1	CASSLIIITEAFF	TGTGCCAGCAGTTTAATCATCATTACTGAAGCTTTCTTT
12	TRBV12-3/TRBV12-4	-	TRBD1	TRBJ1-5	CASQGGNQPQHF	TGTGCCAGCCAGGGGGGCAATCAGCCCCAGCATTTT
17	TRBV7-2	-	TRBD2	TRBJ2-1	CASSLVGLAGGDNEQFF	TGTGCCAGCAGCTTAGTAGGGTTGGCGGGAGGTGACAATGAGCAGTTCTTC
14	TRBV2	-	-	TRBJ1-6	CASSVVFGSSPLHF	TGTGCCAGCAGTGTTGTGTTCGGGAGTTCACCCCTCCACTTT
10	TRBV29-1	-	-	TRBJ1-2	CSVVGVGYTF	TGCAGCGTTGTGGGGGTTGGCTACACCTTC
12	TRBV13	-	-	TRBJ1-5	CASSLGVEPQHF	TGTGCCAGCAGCTTAGGGGTTGAGCCCCAGCATTTT
15	TRBV28	-	-	TRBJ1-1	CASSLNLGNGAEAFF	TGTGCCAGCAGTCTAAACCTCGGGAACGGGGCTGAAGCTTTCTTT
15	TRBV10-3	-	TRBD2	TRBJ2-2	CAIGGASGYTGELFF	TGTGCCATCGGCGGGGCTAGCGGTTACACCGGGGAGCTGTTTTTT
16	TRBV5-1	-	TRBD1	TRBJ2-5	CASSATDRGRGETQYF	TGCGCCAGCAGCGCTACGGACAGGGGCCGAGGAGAGACCCAGTACTTC
15	TRBV5-1	-	TRBD1	TRBJ2-7	CASSPGQGPTYEQYF	TGCGCCAGCAGTCCGGGACAGGGCCCCACCTACGAGCAGTACTTC
18	TRBV24-1	-	TRBD2	TRBJ2-5	CATSDSAPGAGGVETQYF	TGTGCCACCAGTGATTCTGCCCCTGGAGCGGGGGGAGTAGAGACCCAGTACTTC
15	TRBV9	-	TRBD2	TRBJ2-1	CASSDSGNRQNEQFF	TGTGCCAGCAGCGACAGCGGGAACCGACAAAATGAGCAGTTCTTC
16	TRBV24-1	-	TRBD1	TRBJ2-5	CATSDLRQGRGETQYF	TGTGCCACCAGTGATTTGCGACAGGGGAGAGGAGAGACCCAGTACTTC
12	TRBV5-1	once	-	TRBJ2-5	CASSVYQETQYF	TGCGCCAGCAGCGTCTACCAAGAGACCCAGTACTTC
11	TRBV5-4	-	-	TRBJ2-1	CASSFGNEQFF	TGTGCCAGCAGCTTCGGCAATGAGCAGTTCTTC
15	TRBV5-4	-	TRBD2	TRBJ2-7	CASSLMAGVRDEQYF	TGTGCCAGCAGCTTGATGGCGGGAGTAAGGGACGAGCAGTACTTC
16	TRBV9	-	-	TRBJ2-3	CASSVGNARATDTQYF	TGTGCCAGCAGCGTAGGAAATGCCAGAGCCACAGATACGCAGTATTTT
16	TRBV27	few	TRBD1	TRBJ1-2	CASSPLGQGTNYGYTF	TGTGCCAGCAGTCCGCTGGGACAGGGGACTAACTATGGCTACACCTTC
16	TRBV6-2/TRBV6-3	-	-	TRBJ2-3	CASSPPPVSSTDTQYF	TGTGCCAGCAGTCCCCCGCCGGTATCTAGCACAGATACGCAGTATTTT
16	TRBV5-8	-	-	TRBJ1-1	CASSFFPGAGNTEAFF	TGTGCCAGCAGCTTCTTCCCCGGAGCGGGGAACACTGAAGCTTTCTTT
16	TRBV28	-	-	TRBJ2-2	CASSPTGNKDTGELFF	TGTGCCAGCAGTCCAACAGGGAATAAGGACACCGGGGAGCTGTTTTTT
15	TRBV10-3	once	TRBD1	TRBJ1-1	CAIRTGEELRTEAFF	TGTGCCATCAGAACAGGGGAGGAGTTGCGCACTGAAGCTTTCTTT
14	TRBV4-3	-	-	TRBJ2-5	CASSQELTSGTQYF	TGCGCCAGCAGCCAAGAGTTAACGTCAGGGACCCAGTACTTC
11	TRBV29-1	-	-	TRBJ2-5	CSVGGRETQYF	TGCAGCGTTGGGGGGAGAGAGACCCAGTACTTC
14	TRBV10-3	-	TRBD2	TRBJ2-1	CAISEGRGGSEQFF	TGTGCCATCAGTGAGGGTCGCGGGGGGAGTGAGCAGTTCTTC
14	TRBV10-2	-	-	TRBJ1-1	CASSAQGMSTEAFF	TGCGCCAGCAGTGCACAGGGTATGAGTACTGAAGCTTTCTTT
13	TRBV9	once	-	TRBJ2-2	CASSPSDTGELFF	TGTGCCAGCAGCCCTTCGGATACCGGGGAGCTGTTTTTT
16	TRBV7-2	-	TRBD1	TRBJ2-3	CASSFRTGTVTDTQYF	TGTGCCAGCAGCTTTCGAACCGGGACAGTCACAGATACGCAGTATTTT
13	TRBV28	-	-	TRBJ1-2	CAISNRGQGGYTF	TGTGCCATTTCAAACCGGGGGCAGGGGGGCTACACCTTC
15	TRBV7-8	-	-	TRBJ1-3	CASSLERSSGNTIYF	TGTGCCAGCAGCTTAGAACGGTCCTCTGGAAACACCATATATTTT
16	TRBV10-3	-	-	TRBJ2-5	CAISEGGGPLGETQYF	TGTGCCATCAGTGAGGGAGGGGGACCCCTAGGAGAGACCCAGTACTTC
10	TRBV29-1	-	-	TRBJ1-1	CSVDRGGAFF	TGCAGCGTTGATAGGGGAGGAGCTTTCTTT
13	TRBV20-1	-	-	TRBJ2-2	CSASRVSTGELFF	TGCAGTGCTAGTCGGGTTTCCACCGGGGAGCTGTTTTTT